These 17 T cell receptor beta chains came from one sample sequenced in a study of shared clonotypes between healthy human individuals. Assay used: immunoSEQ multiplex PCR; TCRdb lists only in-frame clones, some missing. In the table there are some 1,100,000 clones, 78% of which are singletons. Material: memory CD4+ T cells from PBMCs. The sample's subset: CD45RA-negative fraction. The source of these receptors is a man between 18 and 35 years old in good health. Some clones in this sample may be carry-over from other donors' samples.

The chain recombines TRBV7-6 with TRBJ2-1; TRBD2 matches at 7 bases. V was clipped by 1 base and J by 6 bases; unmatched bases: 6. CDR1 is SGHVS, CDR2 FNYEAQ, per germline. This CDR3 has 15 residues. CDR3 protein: CASSLGGRASNEQFF. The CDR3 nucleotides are TGTGCCAGCAGCTTAGGGGGGAGGGCCTCCAATGAGCAGTTCTTC.

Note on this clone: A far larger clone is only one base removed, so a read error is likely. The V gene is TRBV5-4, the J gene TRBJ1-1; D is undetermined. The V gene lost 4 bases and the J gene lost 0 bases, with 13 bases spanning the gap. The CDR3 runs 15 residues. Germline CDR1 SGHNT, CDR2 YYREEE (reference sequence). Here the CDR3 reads CASSRMGMVNTEAFF. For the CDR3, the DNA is TGTGCCAGCAGCCGAATGGGGATGGTGAACACTGAAGCTTTCTTT.

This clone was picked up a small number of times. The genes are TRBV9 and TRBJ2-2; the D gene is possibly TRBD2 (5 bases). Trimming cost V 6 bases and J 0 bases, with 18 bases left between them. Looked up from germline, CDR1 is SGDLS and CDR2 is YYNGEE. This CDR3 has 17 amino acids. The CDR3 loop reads CASTDTKDYANTGELFF. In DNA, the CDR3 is TGTGCCAGCACCGACACAAAAGACTATGCGAACACCGGGGAGCTGTTTTTT. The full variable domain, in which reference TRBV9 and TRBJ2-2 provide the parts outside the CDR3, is DSGVTQTPKHLITATGQRVTLRCSPRSGDLSVYWYQQSLDQGLQFLIQYYNGEERAKGNILERFSAQQFPDLHSELNLSSLELGDSALYFCASTDTKDYANTGELFFGEGSRLTVL.

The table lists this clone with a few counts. CDR3: CASSPHDNQPQHF. The CDR3 DNA reads TGTGCCAGCAGCCCCCACGACAATCAGCCCCAGCATTTT. The V gene is TRBV9, the J gene TRBJ1-5, with D unresolved. The germline V and J ends were trimmed by 4 bases and 3 bases, with 8 bases remaining between them. The CDR3 totals 13 residues. Germline CDR1 and CDR2: SGDLS and YYNGEE.

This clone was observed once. CDR3 sequence reads: CASSDMGAPSGETQYF. DNA of the CDR3: TGTGCCAGCAGTGACATGGGGGCTCCGTCCGGGGAGACCCAGTACTTC. This sequence joins TRBV6-1 and TRBJ2-5; weak D call: TRBD1 (6 bases). From germline, CDR1 is MNHNS and CDR2 SASEGT. V was pared by 3 bases and J by 5 bases, with 19 bases between. The length of the CDR3 is 16 residues.

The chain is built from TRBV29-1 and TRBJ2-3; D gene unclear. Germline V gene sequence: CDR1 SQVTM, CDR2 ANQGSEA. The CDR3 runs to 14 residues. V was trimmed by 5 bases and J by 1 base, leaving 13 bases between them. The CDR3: CSVFQFSGTDTQYF. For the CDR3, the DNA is TGCAGCGTTTTTCAGTTTTCGGGCACAGATACGCAGTATTTT.

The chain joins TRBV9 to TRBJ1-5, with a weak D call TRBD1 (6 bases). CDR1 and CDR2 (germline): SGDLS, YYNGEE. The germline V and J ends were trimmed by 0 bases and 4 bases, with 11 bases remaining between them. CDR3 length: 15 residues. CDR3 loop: CASSVGDMGNQPQHF. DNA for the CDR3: TGTGCCAGCAGCGTAGGGGACATGGGTAATCAGCCCCAGCATTTT.

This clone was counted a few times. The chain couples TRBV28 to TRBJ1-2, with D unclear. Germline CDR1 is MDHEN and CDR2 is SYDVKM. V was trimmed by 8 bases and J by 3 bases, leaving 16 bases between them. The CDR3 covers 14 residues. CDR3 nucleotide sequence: TGTGCCAGCCTGGCGGGGAACGGGTACTATGGCTACACCTTC. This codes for CASLAGNGYYGYTF.

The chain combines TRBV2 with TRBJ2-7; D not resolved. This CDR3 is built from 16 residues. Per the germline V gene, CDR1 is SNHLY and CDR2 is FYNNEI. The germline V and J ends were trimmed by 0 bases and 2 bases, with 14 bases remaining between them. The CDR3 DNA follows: TGTGCCAGCAGTGAAGCGACGTTCCCCAGTCCCTACGAGCAGTACTTC. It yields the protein CASSEATFPSPYEQYF.

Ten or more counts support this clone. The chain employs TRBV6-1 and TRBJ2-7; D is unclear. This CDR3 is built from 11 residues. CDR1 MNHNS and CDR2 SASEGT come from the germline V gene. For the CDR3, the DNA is TGTGCTGTTGGGCTTTCCTACGAGCAGTACTTC. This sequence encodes CAVGLSYEQYF.

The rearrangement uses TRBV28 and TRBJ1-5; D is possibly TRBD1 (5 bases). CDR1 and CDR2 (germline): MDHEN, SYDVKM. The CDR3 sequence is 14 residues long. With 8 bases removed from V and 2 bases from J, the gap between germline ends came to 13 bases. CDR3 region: CASLTGTGNQPQHF. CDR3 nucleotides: TGTGCCAGCCTAACGGGGACGGGCAATCAGCCCCAGCATTTT.

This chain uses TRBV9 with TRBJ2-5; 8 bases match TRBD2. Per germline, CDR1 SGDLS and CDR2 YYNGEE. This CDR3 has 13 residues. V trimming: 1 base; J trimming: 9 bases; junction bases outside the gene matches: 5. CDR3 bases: TGTGCCAGCAGCGTAACCGGGAGGGGGGCCCAGTACTTC. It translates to CASSVTGRGAQYF.

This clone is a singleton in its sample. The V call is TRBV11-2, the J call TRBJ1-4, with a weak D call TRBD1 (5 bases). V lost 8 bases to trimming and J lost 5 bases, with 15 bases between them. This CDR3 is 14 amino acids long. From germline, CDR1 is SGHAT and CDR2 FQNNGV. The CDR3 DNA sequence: TGTGCCAGCGGCCGGGGGTCAGTCAATGAAAAACTGTTTTTT. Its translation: CASGRGSVNEKLFF. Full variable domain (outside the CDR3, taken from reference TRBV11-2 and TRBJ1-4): EAGVAQSPRYKIIEKRQSVAFWCNPISGHATLYWYQQILGQGPKLLIQFQNNGVVDDSQLPKDRFSAERLKGVDSTLKIQPAKLEDSAVYLCASGRGSVNEKLFFGSGTQLSVL.

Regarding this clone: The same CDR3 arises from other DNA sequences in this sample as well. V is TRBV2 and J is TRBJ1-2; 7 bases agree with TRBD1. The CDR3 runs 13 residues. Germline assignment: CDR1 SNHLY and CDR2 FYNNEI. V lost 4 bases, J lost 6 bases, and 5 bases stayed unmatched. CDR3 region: CASSVRQGDGYTF. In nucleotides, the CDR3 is TGTGCCAGCAGTGTACGACAGGGTGATGGCTACACCTTC. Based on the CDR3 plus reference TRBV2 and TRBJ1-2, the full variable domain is EPEVTQTPSHQVTQMGQEVILRCVPISNHLYFYWYRQILGQKVEFLVSFYNNEISEKSEIFDDQFSVERPDGSNFTLKIRSTKLEDSAMYFCASSVRQGDGYTFGSGTRLTVV.

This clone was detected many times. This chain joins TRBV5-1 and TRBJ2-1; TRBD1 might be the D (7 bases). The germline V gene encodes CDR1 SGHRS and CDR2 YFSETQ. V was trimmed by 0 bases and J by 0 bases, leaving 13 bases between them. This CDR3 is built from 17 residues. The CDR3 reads CASSLASGGLSYNEQFF. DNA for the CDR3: TGCGCCAGCAGCTTGGCCTCAGGGGGACTCTCCTACAATGAGCAGTTCTTC.

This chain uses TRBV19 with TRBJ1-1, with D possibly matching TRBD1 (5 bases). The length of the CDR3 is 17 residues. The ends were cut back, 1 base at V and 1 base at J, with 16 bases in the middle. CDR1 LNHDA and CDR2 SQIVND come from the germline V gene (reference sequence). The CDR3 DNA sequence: TGTGCCAGTAGTATAGTGGGGCAGGTGGGGAAGAACACTGAAGCTTTCTTT. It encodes CASSIVGQVGKNTEAFF.

CDR3 sequence (DNA): TGTGCCAGCAGTACCTCTTTATGGGGCGGCTACGAGCAGTACTTC. Protein: CASSTSLWGGYEQYF. This chain joins TRBV27 and TRBJ2-7, with D tentatively TRBD1 (5 bases). Germline lookup yields CDR1 MNHEY and CDR2 SMNVEV (reference sequence). The CDR3 consists of 15 residues. V lost 5 bases and J lost 3, with 17 bases in between.